This T cell receptor beta chain was observed in a study of blood T cell repertoires in COVID-19. Looking at the study overall: Samples came from the United States, Italy and Spain, spanning acute and convalescent COVID-19. The analysed material was cDNA or gDNA that came from T cells, B-cell-depleted T cells, or PBMCs.

Seattle patient enrollment occurred during active infection, with longitudinal follow-up thereafter. The method was immunoSEQ multiplex PCR; TCRdb's version includes in-frame clones alone and lacks a portion of them. The sample lists some 170,000 clones; roughly 93% were seen once. The specimen sequenced was peripheral blood. This sequence originates from a woman aged 55-69 years with COVID-19, enrolled during active disease.

The chain's CDR3 is CAGGERGNEQFF. In DNA form, the CDR3 reads TGTGCCGGGGGGGAGCGGGGCAATGAGCAGTTCTTC. The V call is TRBV10-3, the J call TRBJ2-1; 7 bases are shared with TRBD2. Germline CDR1 reads ENHRY; CDR2 reads SYGVKD. The J segment lost 6 bases and the V segment lost 11 bases, leaving 7 bases of the junction unmatched. The CDR3 loop spans 12 amino acids.